This TCR beta chain was profiled in a study of cytomegalovirus exposure and HLA in healthy donors. The primer mix had 60 Vbeta and 13 Jbeta primers. Some clones are missing from TCRdb's copy, which holds only in-frame ones; the method was immunoSEQ multiplex PCR. The sample includes roughly 190,000 clones, 80% of them seen just once. CDR1 and CDR2 from the germline V gene are ENHRY and SYGVKD. The CDR3 has 12 residues. V shed 2 bases and J shed 8 bases, with 9 bases lying between them. The specimen was PBMCs. The receptor comes from a woman between 40 and 55 years old in good health and CMV-seronegative. The J gene is TRBJ1-2, the V gene TRBV10-3; D gene uncertain. The CDR3: CAISEAGLGYTF. In nucleotides, the CDR3 is TGTGCCATCAGTGAGGCGGGATTAGGCTACACCTTC.